This record looks at one T cell receptor (beta chain) sequence and its context. In its sample, this clonotype comes out as medium-sized (0.01 to 0.1%). Its target antigen remains unknown. Base qualities were left out, and no much larger clone turns up one base away. This record comes from a study of CD8 T cells in ankylosing spondylitis (dated by TCRdb to about 2017). For the study in its entirety: The study profiled T cell receptor beta repertoires in healthy donors and ankylosing spondylitis patients to find disease-linked TCR variants. The whole study cohort included 85 to 120 healthy donors and under 30 ankylosing spondylitis patients. Peripheral blood was sampled, and synovial fluid was additionally collected from ankylosing spondylitis patients.

Sequencing was carried out with an Illumina HiSeq 2500. Quantitative 5'-RACE with molecular barcodes was the method used to prepare the TCR beta libraries. The paper's processing steps were these. To identify disease-linked TCR variants, a new computational method was used, one built on a probabilistic model of VDJ rearrangement. The raw public reads went through TCRdb reprocessing: fastp at Q25, MiXCR clone calling, in-frame beta chains kept. Identical CDR3 protein sequences are pooled into one entry, listed with their most common genes and DNA. TCRdb's processing, not the authors', yielded these V and J calls. The sample yields approximately 540,000 distinct CDR3 sequences; roughly 13% were counted once. Around 6.8% of the sample belongs to the ten largest clones. The CDR3 sequence holds 14 residues, the cysteine and phenylalanine included. Only the CDR3 DNA stays, 42 bases, in frame from base 1. V is trimmed back by 2 bases and J by 4 bases, and the junction contains 0 bases that no gene match accounts for.

Here is what the overall study found, with its caveats: Some of the motif variants had been reported before in the synovial fluid and blood of reactive arthritis patients, a finding that suggests common disease-initiation mechanisms. A CD8+ phenotype was shown by the disease-linked clones, which were found at relatively low frequencies in peripheral blood. A TCR beta motif made up of roughly eight highly homologous amino acid variants appeared to be characteristic of blood from ankylosing spondylitis patients. The disease-linked clones were reported as significantly enriched in matched synovial fluid samples from ankylosing spondylitis patients.

The receptor's source is a male donor with ankylosing spondylitis. Sequencing was performed on blood, either unsorted or a sorted T cell fraction (not recorded which). Recombination joined TRBV12-3 or TRBV12-4 with TRBJ2-4; TRBD2 lines up with 9 middle nucleotides. The base sequence is TGTGCCAGCAGTTTAACTAGCGGGAAAAACATTCAGTACTTC. It specifies CASSLTSGKNIQYF.